This T cell receptor beta chain was recorded in a study of post-analysis software for immune sequencing data. Study-level results: Compared with controls, patients had more of about five TRBV segments, including TRBV5-6, TRBV5-1 and TRBV20-1. Multiple sclerosis patients showed significantly lower normalized Chao1 diversity than controls did.

The CDR3 has 14 residues. Germline lookup yields CDR1 SEHNR and CDR2 FQNEAQ (reference sequence). V dropped 2 bases and J dropped 5; count of bases not matched to a gene: 4. Libraries were made from TCR beta cDNA, and they carried unique molecular identifiers. The authors obtained roughly 0.5 million cDNA molecules from approximately 1 to 10 million T cells. A single record per CDR3 protein comes from TCRdb applying MiXCR to the PCR reads. The data show approximately 400,000 distinct CDR3 sequences, around 33% seen once. This clonotype was detected only a few times. The antigen is undetermined. The sequencing input was blood. This chain joins TRBV7-9 and TRBJ2-5; 8 bases are shared with TRBD2. This sequence originates from a girl aged 10 to 17 with multiple sclerosis. The CDR3 loop reads CASSLSPGGETQYF. CDR3 DNA sequence: TGTGCCAGCAGCTTATCGCCGGGGGGGGAGACCCAGTACTTC.